Following are 19 T cell receptor beta chains from one sample sequenced in a study of cytomegalovirus exposure and HLA in healthy donors. The primer mix had 60 Vbeta and 13 Jbeta primers. The assay was immunoSEQ multiplex PCR, and TCRdb's table has in-frame clones only and misses some. The sample includes around 200,000 clones, about 80% of them seen just once. Material: PBMCs. The origin of the receptors is a man younger than 30 in good health and CMV-seronegative.

V gene TRBV6-4 combines with J gene TRBJ2-7; 10 positions agree with TRBD2. Germline V gene lookup returns CDR1 MRHNA and CDR2 SNTAGT. The CDR3 runs 14 residues. V dropped 6 bases and J dropped 3; count of bases not matched to a gene: 5. CDR3 sequence (DNA): TGTGCCAGCAGCACACTAGCGGGAAGCTACGAGCAGTACTTC. Protein: CASSTLAGSYEQYF.

This chain joins TRBV5-1 and TRBJ2-5; D not certain. CDR3 length equals 15 residues. The germline gives CDR1 SGHRS, CDR2 YFSETQ. Trimming removed 0 bases at V and 0 bases at J, with 9 bases between. Written as DNA, the CDR3 is TGCGCCAGCAGCTTGGGAGCATCGTACCAAGAGACCCAGTACTTC. It yields the protein CASSLGASYQETQYF.

V is TRBV29-1 and J is TRBJ2-7; 11 bases map to TRBD2. This CDR3 has 14 amino acids. The V gene end was trimmed by 3 bases and the J gene end by 0 bases; junction bases not matched to a gene: 1. Germline assignment: CDR1 SQVTM and CDR2 ANQGSEA. The CDR3: CSVDTSGSSYEQYF. CDR3 nucleotide sequence: TGCAGCGTTGACACTAGCGGGAGCTCCTACGAGCAGTACTTC.

The chain is built from TRBV6-1 and TRBJ1-5; 7 bases agree with TRBD1. CDR3 length equals 15 residues. Trimming at V came to 7 bases and at J to 5 bases, leaving 11 bases not matched to a gene. CDR1 is MNHNS, CDR2 SASEGT, per germline. The CDR3 DNA reads as TGTGCCAGCACTTCAGTGACAGGGTCGGATCAGCCCCAGCATTTT. Amino acid sequence: CASTSVTGSDQPQHF.

The J gene is TRBJ2-7, the V gene TRBV9; 11 bases are shared with TRBD2. The trim removed 2 bases at V and 4 bases at J, leaving 2 bases unmatched. Germline CDR1 and CDR2: SGDLS and YYNGEE. CDR3 length: 14 amino acids. CDR3 residues: CASSVSGRDYEQYF. The CDR3 DNA reads as TGTGCCAGCAGCGTTAGCGGGAGGGATTACGAGCAGTACTTC.

The chain has TRBV12-5 and TRBJ2-1; TRBD2 aligns across 12 bases. The J segment lost 5 bases and the V segment lost 3 bases, leaving 5 bases of the junction unmatched. CDR3 length: 16 amino acids. Germline V gene lookup returns CDR1 LGHNT and CDR2 FRNRAP. The chain's CDR3 is CASGFPTSGSNNEQFF. Here the CDR3 DNA reads TGTGCTAGTGGTTTCCCGACTAGCGGGAGTAACAATGAGCAGTTCTTC. The variable domain in full, with the rest retrieved from reference TRBV12-5 and TRBJ2-1, is DARVTQTPRHKVTEMGQEVTMRCQPILGHNTVFWYRQTMMQGLELLAYFRNRAPLDDSGMPKDRFSAEMPDATLATLKIQPSEPRDSAVYFCASGFPTSGSNNEQFFGPGTRLTVL.

The count of this clone is one. This rearrangement joins TRBV4-2 to TRBJ2-7; unclear D gene. Germline V gene data show CDR1 as LGHNA and CDR2 as YNFKEQ. V lost 0 bases and J 4 bases, leaving 16 bases between the germline ends. The CDR3 is 16 residues long. The CDR3 DNA sequence: TGTGCCAGCAGCCAAGATCCCGGGTTGAAACGTTACGAGCAGTACTTC. Protein: CASSQDPGLKRYEQYF.

The V gene is TRBV4-2, the J gene TRBJ2-3, with D uncertain. V dropped 8 bases and J dropped 0 bases, with 15 bases sitting between them. From germline, CDR1 is LGHNA and CDR2 YNFKEQ. This CDR3 comprises 15 residues. The CDR3 spells CASSSVGSSTDTQYF. The CDR3 bases are TGTGCCAGCTCGTCCGTCGGGTCTAGCACAGATACGCAGTATTTT.

CDR3 loop: CASSLRGQGSYEQYF. In DNA, the CDR3 is TGTGCCAGCAGCTTAAGAGGACAGGGGTCCTACGAGCAGTACTTC. V usage is TRBV7-6 and J usage is TRBJ2-7; TRBD1 matches at 9 bases. The CDR3 loop spans 15 amino acids. Trimming at V came to 2 bases and at J to 1 base, leaving 3 bases not matched to a gene. CDR1 is SGHVS and CDR2 is FNYEAQ in the germline V gene. The whole variable domain, remainder taken from reference TRBV7-6 and TRBJ2-7, is GAGVSQSPRYKVTKRGQDVALRCDPISGHVSLYWYRQALGQGPEFLTYFNYEAQQDKSGLPNDRFSAERPEGSISTLTIQRTEQRDSAMYRCASSLRGQGSYEQYFGPGTRLTVT.

In this sample, this clone turned up once. The chain couples TRBV19 to TRBJ1-2; 8 nucleotides match TRBD1. This CDR3 contains 15 residues. The germline V gene encodes CDR1 LNHDA and CDR2 SQIVND (reference sequence). Unmatched junction bases numbered 7, after V lost 3 bases and J lost 4 bases. CDR3 in DNA: TGTGCCAGTAGTATGGGGCAGGGGGCCTTCTATGGCTACACCTTC. It translates to CASSMGQGAFYGYTF.

CDR3 bases: TGCAGCGTTGAAGCCCAGGGCCGACACTATGGCTACACCTTC. This gives the protein CSVEAQGRHYGYTF. The rearrangement links TRBV29-1 to TRBJ1-2; TRBD1 is a possible D gene (5 bases). V was pared by 1 base and J by 3 bases, with 12 bases between. Germline lookup yields CDR1 SQVTM and CDR2 ANQGSEA. There are 14 residues in the CDR3.

The chain uses TRBV6-1 and TRBJ2-5; TRBD1 agrees at 7 bases. CDR1 and CDR2 (germline): MNHNS, SASEGT. CDR3 size: 14 residues. The V and J ends lost 6 bases and 4 bases, in that order; junction bases with no gene match: 8. The CDR3 region has the DNA TGTGCCAGCAGCGCACCACAGGGGCCAGAGACCCAGTACTTC. As protein: CASSAPQGPETQYF.

This chain links TRBV18 with TRBJ1-1, with 10 bases identical to TRBD1. Trimming cost V 2 bases and J 5 bases; bases outside gene matches: 5. The CDR3 sequence is 15 residues long. Germline CDR1 KGHSH, CDR2 LQKENI. The CDR3 protein is CASSPKTGGSTEAFF. The CDR3, as DNA: TGTGCCAGCTCACCAAAGACAGGGGGCTCGACTGAAGCTTTCTTT.

The chain carries TRBV4-3 and TRBJ2-5; 10 positions match TRBD2. The end of the DNA fits TRBJ2-7 better, so the J call may be wrong. The CDR3 covers 15 residues. Per germline, CDR1 LGHNA and CDR2 YSLEER. CDR3 in amino acids: CASSLRAGGKDEQYF. The CDR3 nucleotides are TGCGCCAGCAGCCTTAGAGCGGGGGGGAAAGACGAGCAGTACTTC.

V and J are TRBV5-4 and TRBJ1-5, with D perhaps matching TRBD1 (6 bases). The V gene lost 4 bases and the J gene lost 5 bases, with 16 bases spanning the gap. CDR1 and CDR2 from the germline V gene are SGHNT and YYREEE (reference sequence). The CDR3 has 15 residues. CDR3 in amino acids: CASSRGGSGDQPQHF. The CDR3 DNA reads TGTGCCAGCAGCCGAGGGGGTAGTGGGGATCAGCCCCAGCATTTT.

This clone was counted only a few times. V and J are TRBV7-6 and TRBJ2-5, with 9 bases fitting TRBD1. Germline CDR1 SGHVS, CDR2 FNYEAQ. Trimming removed 4 bases from V and 5 bases from J; junction bases left unmatched: 11. This CDR3 is 16 amino acids long. CDR3 sequence: CASSSAIQGARETQYF. The CDR3 bases are TGTGCCAGCAGCTCAGCAATACAGGGGGCCAGGGAGACCCAGTACTTC.

The rearrangement uses TRBV27 and TRBJ2-7; 10 bases are shared with TRBD1. CDR1 and CDR2 (germline): MNHEY, SMNVEV (reference sequence). CDR3 length: 14 amino acids. J lost 2 bases, V lost 6 bases, and 4 bases had no gene match. The DNA of the CDR3 is TGTGCCAGCAGACAGACAGGGGGCACCTACGAGCAGTACTTC. Residues: CASRQTGGTYEQYF.

This chain uses TRBV7-6 with TRBJ1-1; TRBD1 agrees at 7 bases. V gave up 1 base and J gave up 6 bases; unmatched junction bases: 11. CDR1 is SGHVS and CDR2 is FNYEAQ in the germline V gene. CDR3 length equals 16 residues. The CDR3, as DNA: TGTGCCAGCAGCTTAGATGAGACAGGGCCTCCCGCTGAAGCTTTCTTT. This translates into CASSLDETGPPAEAFF.

The rearrangement joins TRBV27 to TRBJ2-7; 10 bases are shared with TRBD1. The germline gives CDR1 MNHEY, CDR2 SMNVEV (reference sequence). With 2 bases clipped from V and 3 bases from J, the junction kept 1 base outside the gene matches. There are 14 residues in the CDR3. For the CDR3, the DNA is TGTGCCAGCAGTTTAGGGACAGGGGTCTACGAGCAGTACTTC. The encoded protein is CASSLGTGVYEQYF.